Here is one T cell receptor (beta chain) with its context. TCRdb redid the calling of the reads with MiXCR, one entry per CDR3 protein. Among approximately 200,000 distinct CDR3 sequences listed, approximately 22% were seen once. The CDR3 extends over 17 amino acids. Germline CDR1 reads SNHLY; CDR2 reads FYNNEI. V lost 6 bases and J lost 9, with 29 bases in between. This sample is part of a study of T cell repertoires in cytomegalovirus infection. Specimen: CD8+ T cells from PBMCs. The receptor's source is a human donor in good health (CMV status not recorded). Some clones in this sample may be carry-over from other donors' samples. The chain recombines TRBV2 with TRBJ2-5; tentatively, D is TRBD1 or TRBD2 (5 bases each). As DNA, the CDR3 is TGTGCCAGCAGCCTTCGAGGGGAAAGGGGCCCTCTAAGCGCCCAGTACTTC. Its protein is CASSLRGERGPLSAQYF.